This entry is about one T cell receptor (beta chain). CD45RO-negative, CCR7-positively selected cells formed the naive CD8 fraction, excluding terminally differentiated effector memory CD45RA+ cells. Nashville, Tennessee was home to all donors, each a Caucasian adult. The authors distributed each subset's genomic DNA evenly over several immunoSEQ plates. The assay was immunoSEQ multiplex PCR, and TCRdb's table has in-frame clones only and misses some. Of roughly 850,000 clones in the sample, around 96% are singletons; the top ten hold about 0.21%. The sample originates from a study of shared clonotypes between healthy human individuals. V dropped 2 bases and J dropped 4; count of bases not matched to a gene: 8. Looked up from germline, CDR1 is SGHDT and CDR2 is YYEEEE. This CDR3 has 15 amino acids.

The rearrangement joins TRBV5-6 to TRBJ2-5; 7 bases map to TRBD1. The receptor was isolated from a man between 25 and 39 years old in good health. Sequenced material: naive CD8+ T cells sorted from blood. The CDR3 coding sequence is TGTGCCAGCAGCTTCAATCGGGACAGAAGAGAGACCCAGTACTTC. It yields the protein CASSFNRDRRETQYF.